This TCR beta chain was profiled in a study of blood T cell repertoires in COVID-19. Study-wide background: Samples came from the United States, Italy and Spain, spanning acute and convalescent COVID-19. In each case, the material was cDNA or gDNA derived from T cells, B-cell-depleted T cells, or PBMCs.

Authors' processing steps: Cell counts per sample came from amplifying reference gene primers. TCRdb's table, derived via immunoSEQ multiplex PCR, lists solely in-frame clones and lacks some. From that table come the V and J calls and clone size; the DNA was used to work out D and trimming. Here the sample spans 110,000 or so clones, roughly 80% being singletons. This clone occurred a few times. This CDR3 region has 13 residues. Germline assignment: CDR1 SGHTA and CDR2 FQGNSA. Trimming removed 7 bases at V and 8 bases at J, with 17 bases between. Sequenced: peripheral blood. The chain carries TRBV7-2 and TRBJ1-1; D unclear. The TCR sequence derives from a woman of 80 years or more with acute or convalescent COVID-19. CDR3 loop: CASIFSNLREAFF. The CDR3 DNA follows: TGTGCCAGCATCTTTTCGAACCTCAGGGAAGCTTTCTTT. Full variable domain (rest looked up from reference TRBV7-2 and TRBJ1-1): GAGVSQSPSNKVTEKGKDVELRCDPISGHTALYWYRQSLGQGLEFLIYFQGNSAPDKSGLPSDRFSAERTGGSVSTLTIQRTQQEDSAVYLCASIFSNLREAFFGQGTRLTVV.